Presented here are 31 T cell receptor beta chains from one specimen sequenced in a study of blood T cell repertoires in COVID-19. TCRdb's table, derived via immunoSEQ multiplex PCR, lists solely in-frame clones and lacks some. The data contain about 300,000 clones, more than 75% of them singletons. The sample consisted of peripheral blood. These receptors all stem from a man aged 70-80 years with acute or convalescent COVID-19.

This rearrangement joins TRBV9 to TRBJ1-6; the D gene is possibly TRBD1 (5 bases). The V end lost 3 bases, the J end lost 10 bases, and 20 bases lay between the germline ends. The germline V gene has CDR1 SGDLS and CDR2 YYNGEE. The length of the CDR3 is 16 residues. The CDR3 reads CASSAQKTGAGSPLHF. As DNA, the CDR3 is TGTGCCAGCAGCGCCCAAAAAACAGGAGCCGGGTCACCCCTCCACTTT.

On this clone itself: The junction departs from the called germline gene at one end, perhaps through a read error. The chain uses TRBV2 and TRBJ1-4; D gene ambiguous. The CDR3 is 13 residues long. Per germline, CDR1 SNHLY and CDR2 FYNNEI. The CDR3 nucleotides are TGTGCCAGCAGTGCCCCAACTAATGAAAAGCTGTTTTTT. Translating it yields CASSAPTNEKLFF.

The DNA for the CDR3 is TGTGCCAGCAGCCCTCAGGGTCAGGGGCCGGTGGTAACTCACTACACCTTC. It specifies CASSPQGQGPVVTHYTF. J is TRBJ1-2 and V is TRBV4-2, with D possibly being TRBD1 (6 bases). Trimming took off 4 bases at V and 10 bases at J, with 28 bases between the two ends. This CDR3 is built from 17 residues. CDR1 LGHNA and CDR2 YNFKEQ come from the germline V gene.

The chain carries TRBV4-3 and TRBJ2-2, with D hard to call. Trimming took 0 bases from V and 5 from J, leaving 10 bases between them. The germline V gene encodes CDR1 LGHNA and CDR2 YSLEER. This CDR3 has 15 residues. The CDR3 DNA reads TGCGCCAGCAGCCAAGATTTCCCGTTTACCGGGGAGCTGTTTTTT. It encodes CASSQDFPFTGELFF.

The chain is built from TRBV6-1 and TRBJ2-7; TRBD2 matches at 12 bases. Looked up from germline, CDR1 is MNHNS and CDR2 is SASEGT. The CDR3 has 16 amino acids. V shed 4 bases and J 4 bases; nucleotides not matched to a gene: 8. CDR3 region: CASSGGLAGQRYEQYF. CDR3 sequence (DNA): TGTGCCAGCAGTGGGGGACTAGCGGGTCAAAGATACGAGCAGTACTTC.

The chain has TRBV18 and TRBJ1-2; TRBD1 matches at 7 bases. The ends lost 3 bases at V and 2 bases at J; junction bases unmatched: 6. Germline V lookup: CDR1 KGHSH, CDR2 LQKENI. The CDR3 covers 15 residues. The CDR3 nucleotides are TGTGCCAGCTCACCCACCGGACAGGACAACTATGGCTACACCTTC. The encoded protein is CASSPTGQDNYGYTF.

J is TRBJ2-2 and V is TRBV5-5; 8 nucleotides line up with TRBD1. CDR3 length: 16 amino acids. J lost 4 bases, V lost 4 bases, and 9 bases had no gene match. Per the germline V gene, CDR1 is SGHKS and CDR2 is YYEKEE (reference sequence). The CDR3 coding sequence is TGTGCCAGCAGCCCCCTGACAGGGGAGGTCACCGGGGAGCTGTTTTTT. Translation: CASSPLTGEVTGELFF.

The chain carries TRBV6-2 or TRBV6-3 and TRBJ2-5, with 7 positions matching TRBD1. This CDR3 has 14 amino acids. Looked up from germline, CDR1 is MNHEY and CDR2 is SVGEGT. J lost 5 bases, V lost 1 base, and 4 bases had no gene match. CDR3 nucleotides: TGTGCCAGCAGTTACTTTGACAGGGTGGAGACCCAGTACTTC. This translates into CASSYFDRVETQYF.

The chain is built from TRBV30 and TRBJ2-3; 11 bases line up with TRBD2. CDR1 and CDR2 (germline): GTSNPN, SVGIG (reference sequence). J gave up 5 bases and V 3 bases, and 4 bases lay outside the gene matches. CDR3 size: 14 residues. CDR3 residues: CAWSAGLAVDTQYF. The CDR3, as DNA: TGTGCCTGGAGCGCGGGACTAGCGGTAGATACGCAGTATTTT.

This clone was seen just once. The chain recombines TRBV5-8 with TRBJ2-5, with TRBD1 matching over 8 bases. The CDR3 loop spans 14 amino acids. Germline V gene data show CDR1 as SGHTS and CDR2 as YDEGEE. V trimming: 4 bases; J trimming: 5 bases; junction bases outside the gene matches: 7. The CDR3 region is CASSPDRGRETQYF. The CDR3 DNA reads TGTGCCAGCAGCCCCGACAGGGGCCGGGAGACCCAGTACTTC.

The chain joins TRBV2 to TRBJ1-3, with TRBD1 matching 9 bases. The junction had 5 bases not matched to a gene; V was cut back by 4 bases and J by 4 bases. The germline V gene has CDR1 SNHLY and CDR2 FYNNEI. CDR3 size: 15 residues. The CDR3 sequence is CASSGDRVGGNTIYF. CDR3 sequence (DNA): TGTGCCAGCAGTGGGGACAGGGTAGGCGGAAACACCATATATTTT.

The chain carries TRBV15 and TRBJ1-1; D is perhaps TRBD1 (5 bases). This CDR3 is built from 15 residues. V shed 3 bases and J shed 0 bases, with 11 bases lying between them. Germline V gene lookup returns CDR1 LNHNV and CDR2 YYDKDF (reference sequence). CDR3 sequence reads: CATSSLTEMNTEAFF. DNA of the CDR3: TGTGCCACCAGCAGCCTGACAGAGATGAACACTGAAGCTTTCTTT.

The CDR3 sequence: CASSHKTPQTGDTNEKLFF. CDR3 nucleotide sequence: TGTGCCAGCAGCCATAAGACACCCCAAACAGGGGACACTAATGAAAAACTGTTTTTT. This chain connects TRBV27 to TRBJ1-4, with 7 positions matching TRBD1. The germline V gene has CDR1 MNHEY and CDR2 SMNVEV (reference sequence). The CDR3 runs 19 residues. The V and J ends lost 6 bases and 2 bases, in that order; junction bases with no gene match: 18.

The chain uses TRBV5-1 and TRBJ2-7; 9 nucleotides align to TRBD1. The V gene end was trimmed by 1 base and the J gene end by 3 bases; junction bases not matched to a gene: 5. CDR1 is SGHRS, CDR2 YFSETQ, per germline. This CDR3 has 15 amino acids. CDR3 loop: CASSLPGQGLYEQYF. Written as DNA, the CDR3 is TGCGCCAGCAGCTTGCCGGGACAGGGACTCTACGAGCAGTACTTC.

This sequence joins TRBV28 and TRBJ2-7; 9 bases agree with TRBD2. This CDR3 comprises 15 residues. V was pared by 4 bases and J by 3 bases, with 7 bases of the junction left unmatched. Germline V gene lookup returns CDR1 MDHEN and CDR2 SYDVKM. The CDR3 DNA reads TGTGCCAGCAGTTCTAGTGGACTAGCGCGCTACGAGCAGTACTTC. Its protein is CASSSSGLARYEQYF.

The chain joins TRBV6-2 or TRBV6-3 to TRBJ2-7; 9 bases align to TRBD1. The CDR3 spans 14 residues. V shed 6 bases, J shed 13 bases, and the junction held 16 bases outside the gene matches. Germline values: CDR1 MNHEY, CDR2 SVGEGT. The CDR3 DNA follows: TGTGCCAGCAGCAAAGCCCCGGGACAGGGTCGCCCCTACTTC. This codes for CASSKAPGQGRPYF.

The CDR3, as DNA: TGTGCCAGCAGTCCCATGGCGGCTAGCGAGGGTGAGCAGTTCTTC. It is translated as CASSPMAASEGEQFF. The chain employs TRBV7-2 and TRBJ2-1, with D possibly being TRBD2 (6 bases). Looked up from germline, CDR1 is SGHTA and CDR2 is FQGNSA. V lost 6 bases and J 9 bases, leaving 21 bases between the germline ends. The CDR3 is 15 residues long.

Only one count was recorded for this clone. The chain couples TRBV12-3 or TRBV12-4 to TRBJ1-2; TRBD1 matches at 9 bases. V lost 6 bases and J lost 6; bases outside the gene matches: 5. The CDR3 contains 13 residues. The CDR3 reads CASRMGQGNGYTF. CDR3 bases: TGTGCCAGCAGGATGGGACAGGGAAATGGCTACACCTTC.

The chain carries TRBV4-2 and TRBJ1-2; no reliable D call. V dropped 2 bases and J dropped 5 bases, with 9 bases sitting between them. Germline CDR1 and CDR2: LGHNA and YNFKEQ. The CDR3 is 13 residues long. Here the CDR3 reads CASSQTGIYGYTF. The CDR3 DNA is TGTGCCAGCAGCCAAACCGGGATTTATGGCTACACCTTC.

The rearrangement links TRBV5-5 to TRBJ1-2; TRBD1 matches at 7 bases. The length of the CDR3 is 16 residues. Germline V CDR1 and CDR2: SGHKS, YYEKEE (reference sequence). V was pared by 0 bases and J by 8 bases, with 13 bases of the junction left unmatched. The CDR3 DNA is TGTGCCAGCAGCTTGGCTAACGCCGGGACAGCGGCCGGCTACACCTTC. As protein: CASSLANAGTAAGYTF.

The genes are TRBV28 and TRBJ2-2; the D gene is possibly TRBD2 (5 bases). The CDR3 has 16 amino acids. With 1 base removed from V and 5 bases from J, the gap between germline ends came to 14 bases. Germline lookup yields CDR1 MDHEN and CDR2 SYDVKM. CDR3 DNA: TGTGCCAGCAGTTTATTCCACGGGGTCGGGACCGGGGAGCTGTTTTTT. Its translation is CASSLFHGVGTGELFF.

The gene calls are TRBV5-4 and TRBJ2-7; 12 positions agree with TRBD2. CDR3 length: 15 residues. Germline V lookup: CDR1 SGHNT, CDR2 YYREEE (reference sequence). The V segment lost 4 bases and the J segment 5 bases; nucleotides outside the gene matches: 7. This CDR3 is CASSDRLAGANEQYF. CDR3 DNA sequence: TGTGCCAGCAGCGATAGACTAGCGGGAGCCAACGAGCAGTACTTC.

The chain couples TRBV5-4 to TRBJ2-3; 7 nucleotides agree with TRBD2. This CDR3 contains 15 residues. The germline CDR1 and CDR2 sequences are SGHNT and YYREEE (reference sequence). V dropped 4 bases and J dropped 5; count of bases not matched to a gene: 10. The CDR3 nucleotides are TGTGCCAGCAGCCCGAGGGGAGGGCTTTTAGATACGCAGTATTTT. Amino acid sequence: CASSPRGGLLDTQYF.

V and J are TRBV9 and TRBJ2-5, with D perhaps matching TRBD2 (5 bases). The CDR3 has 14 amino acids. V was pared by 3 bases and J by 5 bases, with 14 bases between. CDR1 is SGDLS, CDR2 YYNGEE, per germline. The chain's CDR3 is CASSAAQTGETQYF. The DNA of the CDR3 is TGTGCCAGCAGCGCGGCCCAAACGGGGGAGACCCAGTACTTC.

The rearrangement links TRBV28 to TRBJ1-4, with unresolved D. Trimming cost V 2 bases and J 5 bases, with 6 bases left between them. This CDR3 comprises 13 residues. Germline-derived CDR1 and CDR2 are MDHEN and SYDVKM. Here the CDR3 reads CASSLGRNEKLFF. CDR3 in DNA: TGTGCCAGCAGTTTAGGTAGAAATGAAAAACTGTTTTTT.

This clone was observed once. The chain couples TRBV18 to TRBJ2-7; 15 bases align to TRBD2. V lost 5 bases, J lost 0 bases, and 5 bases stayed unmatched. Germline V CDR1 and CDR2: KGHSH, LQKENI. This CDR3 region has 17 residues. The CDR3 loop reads CASSIGLAGGSSYEQYF. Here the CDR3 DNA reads TGTGCCAGCTCAATTGGACTAGCGGGAGGGAGCTCCTACGAGCAGTACTTC. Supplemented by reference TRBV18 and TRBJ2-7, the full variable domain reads NAGVMQNPRHLVRRRGQEARLRCSPMKGHSHVYWYRQLPEEGLKFMVYLQKENIIDESGMPKERFSAEFPKEGPSILRIQQVVRGDSAAYFCASSIGLAGGSSYEQYFGPGTRLTVT.

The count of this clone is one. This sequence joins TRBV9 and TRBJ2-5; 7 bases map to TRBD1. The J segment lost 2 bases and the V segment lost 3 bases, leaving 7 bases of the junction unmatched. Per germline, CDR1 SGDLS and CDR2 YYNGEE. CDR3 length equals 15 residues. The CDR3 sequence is CASSEQGNQQETQYF. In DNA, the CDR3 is TGTGCCAGCAGCGAACAGGGGAACCAACAAGAGACCCAGTACTTC.

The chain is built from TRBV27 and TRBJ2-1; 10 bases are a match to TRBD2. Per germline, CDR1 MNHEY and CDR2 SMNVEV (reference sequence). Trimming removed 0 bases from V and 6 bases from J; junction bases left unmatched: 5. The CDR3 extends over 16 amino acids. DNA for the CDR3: TGTGCCAGCAGTTTATCCCTAGCGGGAGTAAGCAATGAGCAGTTCTTC. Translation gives CASSLSLAGVSNEQFF.

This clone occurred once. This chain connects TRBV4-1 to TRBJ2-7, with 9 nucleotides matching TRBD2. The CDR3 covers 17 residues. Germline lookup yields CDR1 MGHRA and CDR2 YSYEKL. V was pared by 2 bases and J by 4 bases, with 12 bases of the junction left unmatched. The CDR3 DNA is TGCGCCAGCAGCCAATACGCAGTAGCGGGAGTTCAGTACGAGCAGTACTTC. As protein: CASSQYAVAGVQYEQYF.

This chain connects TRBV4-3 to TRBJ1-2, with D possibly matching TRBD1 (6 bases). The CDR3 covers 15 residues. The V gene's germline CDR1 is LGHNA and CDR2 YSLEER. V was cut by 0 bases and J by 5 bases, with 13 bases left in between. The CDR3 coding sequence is TGCGCCAGCAGCCAAGATAACAGGGTGGGGTATGGCTACACCTTC. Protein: CASSQDNRVGYGYTF.

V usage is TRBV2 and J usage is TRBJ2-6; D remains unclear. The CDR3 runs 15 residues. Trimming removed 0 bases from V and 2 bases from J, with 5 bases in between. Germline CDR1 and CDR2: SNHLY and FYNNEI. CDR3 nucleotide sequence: TGTGCCAGCAGTGAAGCCCGGGCTGGGGCCAACGTCCTGACTTTC. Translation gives CASSEARAGANVLTF.